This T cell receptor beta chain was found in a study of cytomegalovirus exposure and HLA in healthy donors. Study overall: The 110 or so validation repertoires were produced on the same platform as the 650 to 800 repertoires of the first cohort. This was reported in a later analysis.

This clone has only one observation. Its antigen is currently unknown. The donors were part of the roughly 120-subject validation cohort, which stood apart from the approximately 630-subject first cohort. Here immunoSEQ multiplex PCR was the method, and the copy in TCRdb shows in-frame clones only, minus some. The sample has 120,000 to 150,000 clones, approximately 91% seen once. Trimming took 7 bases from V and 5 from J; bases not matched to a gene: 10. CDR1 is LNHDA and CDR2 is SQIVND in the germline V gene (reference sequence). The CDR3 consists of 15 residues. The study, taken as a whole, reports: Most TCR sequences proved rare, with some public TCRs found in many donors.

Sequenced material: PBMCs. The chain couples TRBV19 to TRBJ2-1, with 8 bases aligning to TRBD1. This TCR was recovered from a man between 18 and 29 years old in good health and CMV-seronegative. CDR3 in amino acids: CASNSRTGIDNEQFF. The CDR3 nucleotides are TGTGCCAGTAATTCGAGGACAGGGATCGACAATGAGCAGTTCTTC. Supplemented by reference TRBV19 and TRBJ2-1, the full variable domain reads DGGITQSPKYLFRKEGQNVTLSCEQNLNHDAMYWYRQDPGQGLRLIYYSQIVNDFQKGDIAEGYSVSREKKESFPLTVTSAQKNPTAFYLCASNSRTGIDNEQFFGPGTRLTVL.